Shown below are 31 T cell receptor beta chains from a single sample sequenced in a study of cytomegalovirus exposure and HLA in healthy donors. Measured with immunoSEQ multiplex PCR; TCRdb has only the in-frame clones, and not every one. The sample yields roughly 250,000 clones, around 88% seen once. Sequencing was carried out using PBMCs. The receptors stem from a woman aged 25 to 39 in good health and CMV-seropositive.

The V call is TRBV25-1, the J call TRBJ2-5; D perhaps matches TRBD1 (6 bases). V lost 3 bases, J lost 1 base, and 12 bases lay in between. Germline V CDR1 and CDR2: MGHDK, SYGVNS. This CDR3 has 15 residues. The CDR3 DNA is TGTGCCAGCAGTGAGGTTGACAGGAGCCAAGAGACCCAGTACTTC. Protein product: CASSEVDRSQETQYF.

The rearrangement uses TRBV27 and TRBJ2-7; D perhaps matches TRBD1 (6 bases). From germline, CDR1 is MNHEY and CDR2 SMNVEV (reference sequence). V shed 4 bases and J shed 11 bases, with 15 bases lying between them. This CDR3 is 12 amino acids long. The CDR3 protein is CASSSTRQEEYF. The CDR3 DNA is TGTGCCAGCAGTTCTACCCGACAGGAGGAGTACTTC.

The gene calls are TRBV5-6 and TRBJ1-5; a weak D match, TRBD1 (6 bases). The CDR3 is 15 residues long. Germline loops: CDR1 SGHDT, CDR2 YYEEEE. The ends were cut back, 6 bases at V and 4 bases at J, with 17 bases in the middle. DNA for the CDR3: TGTGCCAGCACCGTAGGACAGAGTCGGAATCAGCCCCAGCATTTT. Encoded protein: CASTVGQSRNQPQHF.

The chain links TRBV30 to TRBJ2-7; 10 positions agree with TRBD1. This CDR3 is 15 amino acids long. Germline values: CDR1 GTSNPN, CDR2 SVGIG (reference sequence). The trim removed 2 bases at V and 2 bases at J, leaving 6 bases unmatched. Here the CDR3 reads CAWSYGTGVTYEQYF. In DNA, the CDR3 is TGTGCCTGGAGTTACGGGACAGGGGTCACCTACGAGCAGTACTTC.

This rearrangement joins TRBV19 to TRBJ1-1, with D uncertain. The CDR3 loop spans 12 amino acids. The germline gives CDR1 LNHDA, CDR2 SQIVND (reference sequence). Trimming stripped 10 bases from V and 0 bases from J, with 9 bases between. The CDR3 bases are TGTGCCACCCGGGATTTGAACACTGAAGCTTTCTTT. Protein: CATRDLNTEAFF.

The chain joins TRBV30 to TRBJ2-7, with D tentatively TRBD1 (5 bases). From germline, CDR1 is GTSNPN and CDR2 SVGIG (reference sequence). The CDR3 loop spans 11 amino acids. With 2 bases removed from V and 10 bases from J, the gap between germline ends came to 12 bases. The CDR3 nucleotides are TGTGCCTGGAGTAGGGCGGACAATCAGTACTTC. This translates into CAWSRADNQYF.

V gene TRBV5-1 combines with J gene TRBJ2-7, with D tentatively TRBD2 (5 bases). Trimming left V 0 bases short and J 0 bases short, with 13 bases between. Germline loops: CDR1 SGHRS, CDR2 YFSETQ. The CDR3 loop spans 16 amino acids. In nucleotides, the CDR3 is TGCGCCAGCAGCTTGGGAGGGATAGTAGACTCCTACGAGCAGTACTTC. It yields the protein CASSLGGIVDSYEQYF.

The gene calls are TRBV14 and TRBJ2-5; D not certain. From germline, CDR1 is SGHDN and CDR2 FVKESK. The CDR3 sequence is 16 residues long. V was cut by 2 bases and J by 5 bases, with 18 bases left in between. CDR3 DNA: TGTGCCAGCAGCCAACTAACCTTTAGAGGTCTGGAGACCCAGTACTTC. The encoded protein is CASSQLTFRGLETQYF.

The CDR3 loop reads CAWSVPFKASGNTIYF. The DNA for the CDR3 is TGTGCCTGGAGTGTACCGTTTAAAGCCTCTGGAAACACCATATATTTT. The genes are TRBV30 and TRBJ1-3; unclear D gene. CDR3 length equals 16 residues. The germline V gene has CDR1 GTSNPN and CDR2 SVGIG (reference sequence). The germline V and J ends were trimmed by 0 bases and 0 bases, with 12 bases remaining between them.

In this sample, this clone is medium-sized (0.01 to 0.1%). The chain couples TRBV5-1 to TRBJ2-1; 7 positions match TRBD2. Germline V gene lookup returns CDR1 SGHRS and CDR2 YFSETQ. V gave up 8 bases and J gave up 4 bases; unmatched junction bases: 12. The CDR3 has 15 residues. The CDR3 nucleotides are TGCGCCAGTGGATGGACGAGCGGGAAGTACAATGAGCAGTTCTTC. It specifies CASGWTSGKYNEQFF.

The CDR3 here is CASSYYRGLGTEAFF. The CDR3 bases are TGTGCCAGCAGTTATTACAGGGGCCTCGGCACTGAAGCTTTCTTT. The chain uses TRBV6-5 and TRBJ1-1, with TRBD1 matching over 7 bases. This CDR3 has 15 amino acids. In germline, CDR1 is MNHEY, CDR2 SVGAGI. V lost 3 bases, J lost 4 bases, and 8 bases stayed unmatched.

The genes are TRBV14 and TRBJ2-7, with D hard to call. The V and J ends lost 4 bases and 6 bases respectively, with 10 bases between them. CDR3 length: 12 residues. CDR1 is SGHDN and CDR2 is FVKESK in the germline V gene. In nucleotides, the CDR3 is TGTGCCAGCAGCCCCCTAGGTGGCGAGCAGTACTTC. Its protein product is CASSPLGGEQYF.

The chain combines TRBV27 with TRBJ2-1; TRBD2 might be the D (6 bases). V lost 5 bases, J lost 8 bases, and 19 bases lay in between. The germline CDR1 and CDR2 sequences are MNHEY and SMNVEV (reference sequence). CDR3 length: 15 residues. CDR3 DNA sequence: TGTGCCAGCAGTGAAGTGGGGGGATTCTCCCATGAGCAGTTCTTC. It specifies CASSEVGGFSHEQFF.

The chain has TRBV11-3 and TRBJ1-4; unclear D gene. This CDR3 is built from 13 residues. V dropped 5 bases and J dropped 7 bases, with 11 bases sitting between them. CDR1 is SGHNT and CDR2 is YENEEA in the germline V gene. For the CDR3, the DNA is TGTGCCAGCAGCCCCGAATCCGGTGAAAAACTGTTTTTT. Translated: CASSPESGEKLFF.

This chain uses TRBV9 with TRBJ1-1; the D is unclear. This CDR3 has 13 amino acids. The V gene lost 4 bases and the J gene lost 5 bases, with 12 bases spanning the gap. Germline V gene data show CDR1 as SGDLS and CDR2 as YYNGEE. The CDR3 DNA is TGTGCCAGCAGCAATGTTCCTGAGACTGAAGCTTTCTTT. It is translated as CASSNVPETEAFF.

This rearrangement joins TRBV28 to TRBJ2-2, with 7 positions matching TRBD1. CDR1 and CDR2 from the germline V gene are MDHEN and SYDVKM. The trim removed 4 bases at V and 7 bases at J, leaving 6 bases unmatched. The CDR3 loop spans 14 amino acids. DNA for the CDR3: TGTGCCAGCAGTTCCGGGACAGTGGGCGGGGAGCTGTTTTTT. It specifies CASSSGTVGGELFF.

The chain combines TRBV2 with TRBJ2-7, with 11 bases fitting TRBD2. J was trimmed by 5 bases and V by 6 bases; bases with no gene match: 6. Germline V gives CDR1 SNHLY, CDR2 FYNNEI. The CDR3 has 14 amino acids. The CDR3 here is CASRDIAGGHEQYF. CDR3 bases: TGTGCCAGCAGGGATATAGCGGGAGGGCACGAGCAGTACTTC. Complete variable domain (other parts from reference TRBV2 and TRBJ2-7): EPEVTQTPSHQVTQMGQEVILRCVPISNHLYFYWYRQILGQKVEFLVSFYNNEISEKSEIFDDQFSVERPDGSNFTLKIRSTKLEDSAMYFCASRDIAGGHEQYFGPGTRLTVT.

The chain joins TRBV5-4 to TRBJ2-2; D possibly corresponds to TRBD1 (6 bases). CDR3 length: 13 amino acids. Deletions cut 3 bases from V and 8 bases from J, with 11 bases between. Germline CDR1 is SGHNT and CDR2 is YYREEE (reference sequence). The CDR3 DNA reads TGTGCCAGCAGCTCGGACGGACAGGGGGAGCTGTTTTTT. Translating gives CASSSDGQGELFF.

The V call is TRBV6-5, the J call TRBJ1-2; 7 bases align to TRBD1. The germline CDR1 and CDR2 sequences are MNHEY and SVGAGI. This CDR3 region has 13 residues. V trimming: 2 bases; J trimming: 8 bases; junction bases outside the gene matches: 5. Here the CDR3 reads CASSYGQGDGYTF. In DNA form, the CDR3 reads TGTGCCAGCAGTTACGGGCAGGGGGACGGCTACACCTTC.

The V gene is TRBV27, the J gene TRBJ2-7, with TRBD2 identical over 10 bases. The CDR3 length is 17 residues. Germline V lookup: CDR1 MNHEY, CDR2 SMNVEV (reference sequence). Germline trimming cut 0 bases from V and 3 bases from J; bases unmatched to any gene: 8. CDR3 region: CASSLSPPGTSVYEQYF. CDR3 DNA sequence: TGTGCCAGCAGTTTATCCCCTCCCGGGACTAGCGTCTACGAGCAGTACTTC.

This sequence joins TRBV5-1 and TRBJ1-3; no definite D call. V lost 4 bases, J lost 1 base, and 15 bases lay in between. The CDR3 has 16 amino acids. Per the germline V gene, CDR1 is SGHRS and CDR2 is YFSETQ. This CDR3 is CASSPAVGGSGNTIYF. DNA for the CDR3: TGCGCCAGCAGCCCCGCCGTGGGAGGTTCTGGAAACACCATATATTTT.

This sequence joins TRBV27 and TRBJ2-2; 8 nucleotides align to TRBD1. CDR1 is MNHEY, CDR2 SMNVEV, per germline (reference sequence). CDR3 length: 16 residues. V lost 3 bases and J lost 3; bases outside the gene matches: 6. CDR3 loop: CASSFTGTGHTGELFF. The CDR3, as DNA: TGTGCCAGCAGTTTTACGGGGACAGGACACACCGGGGAGCTGTTTTTT.

V usage is TRBV6-1 and J usage is TRBJ2-7; TRBD2 matches at 11 bases. Germline CDR1 is MNHNS and CDR2 is SASEGT. After removal of 3 bases from V and 2 bases from J, the junction contained 6 bases not matched to a gene. This CDR3 comprises 16 residues. CDR3 region: CASSDGLAGGAYEQYF. The CDR3 DNA follows: TGTGCCAGCAGTGACGGTCTAGCGGGAGGCGCCTACGAGCAGTACTTC.

The rearrangement links TRBV7-9 to TRBJ2-3, with 9 bases aligning to TRBD1. Germline-derived CDR1 and CDR2 are SEHNR and FQNEAQ (reference sequence). V trimming: 8 bases; J trimming: 3 bases; junction bases outside the gene matches: 9. The CDR3 runs 15 residues. This chain's CDR3 is CASAAGTGRTDTQYF. CDR3 nucleotide sequence: TGTGCCAGCGCCGCCGGGACAGGGCGGACAGATACGCAGTATTTT.

The V gene is TRBV7-6, the J gene TRBJ2-1; 7 nucleotides align to TRBD1. The CDR3 has 16 residues. V lost 2 bases, J lost 6 bases, and 10 bases stayed unmatched. Per germline, CDR1 SGHVS and CDR2 FNYEAQ. The CDR3 coding sequence is TGTGCCAGCAGCTTACCAACAGGGGTCGGGATCAATGAGCAGTTCTTC. Its translation is CASSLPTGVGINEQFF.

The V and J genes are TRBV18 and TRBJ2-7, with 9 bases lining up with TRBD1. The V segment lost 3 bases and the J segment 5 bases; nucleotides outside the gene matches: 8. The CDR3 is 15 amino acids. Germline V gene data show CDR1 as KGHSH and CDR2 as LQKENI. The CDR3, as DNA: TGTGCCAGCTCACCGGCTCGGGACAGGGCTCACGAGCAGTACTTC. Protein: CASSPARDRAHEQYF.

In this sample, this clone turned up a few times. The rearrangement joins TRBV6-1 to TRBJ2-7; D remains ambiguous. From germline, CDR1 is MNHNS and CDR2 SASEGT. CDR3 size: 12 residues. Deletions cut 11 bases from V and 2 bases from J, with 13 bases between. CDR3 DNA sequence: TGTGCCCTGGCAGGCCTTACCTACGAGCAGTACTTC. Translation gives CALAGLTYEQYF.

The chain carries TRBV28 and TRBJ2-1; D may be TRBD1 (5 bases). Looked up from germline, CDR1 is MDHEN and CDR2 is SYDVKM. Trimming cost V 2 bases and J 12 bases, with 11 bases left between them. The CDR3 is 12 residues long. The CDR3 DNA is TGTGCCAGCAGTTTAAGGGGTTTGGGGCAGTTCTTC. Translation: CASSLRGLGQFF.

The chain combines TRBV14 with TRBJ2-7; D is unresolved. CDR3 length: 13 residues. The germline V gene encodes CDR1 SGHDN and CDR2 FVKESK. Trimming cost V 1 base and J 6 bases, with 10 bases left between them. The CDR3 DNA follows: TGTGCCAGCAGCCAAGTACTCTCACCCGAGCAGTACTTC. Encoded protein: CASSQVLSPEQYF.

This sequence joins TRBV25-1 and TRBJ1-1; D is perhaps TRBD1 (5 bases). CDR3 length equals 14 residues. V was pared by 1 base and J by 1 base, with 7 bases between. Per germline, CDR1 MGHDK and CDR2 SYGVNS. The CDR3 bases are TGTGCCAGCAGTGAATCGGGGGAGAACACTGAAGCTTTCTTT. Translation gives CASSESGENTEAFF.

This clone was seen a few times. J is TRBJ2-3 and V is TRBV5-1; D might be TRBD2 (6 bases). Between the trimmed V and J ends, which lost 4 bases and 6 bases, there was a span of 12 bases. CDR3 length equals 13 residues. The germline V gene encodes CDR1 SGHRS and CDR2 YFSETQ. CDR3 in amino acids: CASSLTGVDTQYF. CDR3 nucleotides: TGCGCCAGCAGCCTGACGGGGGTGGATACGCAGTATTTT.